One sample yielded the 12 T cell receptor beta chains listed below, sequenced in a study of prognosis after radiotherapy for stage I lung cancer. The genomic DNA TCR beta CDR3 region underwent two rounds of multiplex PCR. Round-one PCR had primers specific to each TRBV and TRBJ gene. TCRdb processed the multiplex PCR reads anew with MiXCR; each CDR3 protein has one entry. The profile shows over 30,000 distinct CDR3 sequences, around 22% of them singletons. Sequences were derived from PBMCs, sampled before or after stereotactic body radiation therapy (not recorded which). The receptors shown here come from a donor aged 50 or older with non-small cell lung cancer.

This clonotype was detected a few times. The V and J genes are TRBV30 and TRBJ2-7; D tentatively fits TRBD1 or TRBD2 (5 bases each). This CDR3 has 13 residues. Trimming left V 2 bases short and J 3 bases short, with 11 bases between. Germline V lookup: CDR1 GTSNPN, CDR2 SVGIG (reference sequence). The CDR3 spells CAWSRGDDYEQYF. CDR3 nucleotide sequence: TGTGCCTGGAGTAGGGGAGACGACTACGAGCAGTACTTC.

This clonotype was counted many times. The chain combines TRBV7-8 with TRBJ2-7; 8 nucleotides match TRBD1. After removal of 1 base from V and 6 bases from J, the junction contained 8 bases not matched to a gene. This CDR3 has 15 amino acids. Germline V gene lookup returns CDR1 SGHVS and CDR2 FQNEAQ. The CDR3 here is CASSLGSGQGSEQYF. CDR3 nucleotides: TGTGCCAGCAGCTTAGGGTCCGGACAGGGTAGCGAGCAGTACTTC. The full variable domain, rest sourced from reference TRBV7-8 and TRBJ2-7, is GAGVSQSPRYKVAKRGQDVALRCDPISGHVSLFWYQQALGQGPEFLTYFQNEAQLDKSGLPSDRFFAERPEGSVSTLKIQRTQQEDSAVYLCASSLGSGQGSEQYFGPGTRLTVT.

This clonotype was recorded at least ten times. The chain joins TRBV3-1 to TRBJ1-3; 9 bases line up with TRBD1. Germline loops: CDR1 LGHDT, CDR2 YNNKEL (reference sequence). CDR3 length equals 14 residues. After removal of 5 bases from V and 4 bases from J, the junction contained 3 bases not matched to a gene. The CDR3, as DNA: TGTGCCAGCAGCGGACAGGGGAGGGGAAACACCATATATTTT. Its translation is CASSGQGRGNTIYF.

This clonotype was recorded many times. This sequence joins TRBV7-2 and TRBJ2-5; D unresolved. The germline V and J ends were trimmed by 1 base and 5 bases, with 5 bases remaining between them. The CDR3 is 12 amino acids. Germline V gives CDR1 SGHTA, CDR2 FQGNSA. In DNA form, the CDR3 reads TGTGCCAGCAGCTTAGTTGGGGAGACCCAGTACTTC. This encodes CASSLVGETQYF.

Many counts were recorded for this clonotype. The V gene is TRBV12-3 or TRBV12-4, the J gene TRBJ2-3; D gene unclear. Trimming left V 5 bases short and J 0 bases short, with 15 bases between. The CDR3 consists of 16 residues. The CDR3 DNA reads as TGTGCCAGCAGTCCCCCGGGCACAGTTAGCACAGATACGCAGTATTTT. It codes for CASSPPGTVSTDTQYF.

This clonotype was picked up many times. This chain uses TRBV20-1 with TRBJ2-7; D is perhaps TRBD1 (6 bases). The germline V gene has CDR1 DFQATT and CDR2 SNEGSKA (reference sequence). The length of the CDR3 is 12 residues. V was pared by 6 bases and J by 0 bases, with 9 bases between. In DNA, the CDR3 is TGCAGTGCCGGACAGTTCTCCTACGAGCAGTACTTC. Translated: CSAGQFSYEQYF.

The chain combines TRBV3-1 with TRBJ2-5; D possibly corresponds to TRBD2 (7 bases). V gave up 0 bases and J gave up 4 bases, with 9 bases separating them. This CDR3 has 14 amino acids. Germline assignment: CDR1 LGHDT and CDR2 YNNKEL (reference sequence). The DNA for the CDR3 is TGTGCCAGCAGCCAAGATGGGGGGGCAGAGACCCAGTACTTC. Translating it yields CASSQDGGAETQYF.

This clonotype was counted ten times or more. The chain links TRBV5-6 to TRBJ2-7; D is unresolved. The CDR3 contains 13 residues. The germline CDR1 and CDR2 sequences are SGHDT and YYEEEE. V lost 0 bases, J lost 2 bases, and 6 bases lay in between. The CDR3, as DNA: TGTGCCAGCAGCTTGGCAGCTCCCTACGAGCAGTACTTC. Protein product: CASSLAAPYEQYF.

About this clonotype itself: Possible read error: a much larger clone is one base away. The J gene is TRBJ2-5, the V gene TRBV28, with 11 bases identical to TRBD2. The CDR3 consists of 16 residues. Germline V lookup: CDR1 MDHEN, CDR2 SYDVKM. Trimming at V came to 5 bases and at J to 2 bases, leaving 7 bases not matched to a gene. The CDR3 coding sequence is TGTGCCAGCAGTGTGACTAGCGGGGTGGTGCAAGAGACCCAGTACTTC. Amino acids: CASSVTSGVVQETQYF.

Points on this clonotype: Since a much larger clone is just one base distant, this may be a read error. The V call is TRBV2, the J call TRBJ2-2, with 13 bases lining up with TRBD2. From germline, CDR1 is SNHLY and CDR2 FYNNEI. The CDR3 is made up of 16 amino acids. In DNA form, the CDR3 reads TGTGCCAGCAGAGCTCCGGGACTAGCGGGACCCGGGGAGCTGTCTTTT. As protein: CASRAPGLAGPGELSF.

This clonotype was counted many times. CDR3 region: CASSIPAGTGLDTEAFF. CDR3 sequence (DNA): TGTGCCAGTAGTATCCCGGCCGGGACAGGGTTGGACACTGAAGCTTTCTTT. The V call is TRBV19, the J call TRBJ1-1, with 9 positions matching TRBD1. Looked up from germline, CDR1 is LNHDA and CDR2 is SQIVND (reference sequence). With 3 bases clipped from V and 3 bases from J, the junction kept 11 bases outside the gene matches. CDR3 length: 17 residues.

At least ten counts were recorded for this clonotype. V and J are TRBV19 and TRBJ1-5, with 7 bases identical to TRBD1. V gave up 6 bases and J gave up 6 bases; unmatched junction bases: 14. Germline V CDR1 and CDR2: LNHDA, SQIVND (reference sequence). The CDR3 runs 16 residues. The CDR3 sequence is CASSLTPTGIIQPQHF. The CDR3 nucleotides are TGTGCCAGTAGCCTCACACCGACAGGGATAATTCAGCCCCAGCATTTT.